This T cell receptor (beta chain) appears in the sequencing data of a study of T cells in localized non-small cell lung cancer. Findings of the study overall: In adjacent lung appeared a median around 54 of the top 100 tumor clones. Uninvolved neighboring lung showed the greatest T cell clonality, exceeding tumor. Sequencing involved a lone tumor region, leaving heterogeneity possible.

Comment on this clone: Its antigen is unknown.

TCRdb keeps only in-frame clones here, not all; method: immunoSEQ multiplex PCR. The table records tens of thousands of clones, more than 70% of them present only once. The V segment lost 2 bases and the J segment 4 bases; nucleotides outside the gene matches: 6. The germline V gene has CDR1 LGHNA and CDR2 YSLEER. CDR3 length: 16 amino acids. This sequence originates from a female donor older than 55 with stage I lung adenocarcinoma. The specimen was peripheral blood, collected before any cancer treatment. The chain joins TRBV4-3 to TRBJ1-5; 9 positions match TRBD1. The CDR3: CASSQTTGGLNQPQHF. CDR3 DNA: TGCGCCAGCAGCCAAACGACAGGGGGGTTGAATCAGCCCCAGCATTTT.